These 10 T cell receptor beta chains were all obtained from the same sample, sequenced in a study of T-cell reconstitution after alpha-beta-depleted transplantation in children. TCRbeta library construction was performed incorporating unique molecular identifiers. TCRdb redid the calling of the PCR reads with MiXCR, one entry per CDR3 protein. The data show roughly 16,000 distinct CDR3 sequences, with around 12% seen just once and about two thirds held by the top ten. The specimen comprised PBMCs, mostly from graft donor cells, sampled 180 days after TCRalphabeta/CD19-depleted stem cell transplant. These receptors all stem from a boy in the first two years of life who had a stem cell transplant for Wiskott-Aldrich syndrome, so the T cells may come from the graft donor.

This clonotype appeared a few times. The V gene is TRBV6-1, the J gene TRBJ2-1; 7 bases match TRBD2. CDR3 length equals 17 residues. After removal of 6 bases from V and 2 bases from J, the junction contained 13 bases not matched to a gene. Germline CDR1 and CDR2: MNHNS and SASEGT. The CDR3 loop reads CASRKLSSGETYNEQFF. CDR3 sequence (DNA): TGTGCCAGCAGGAAACTTTCCAGCGGGGAAACCTACAATGAGCAGTTCTTC.

In its sample, this clonotype was seen a few times. The J gene is TRBJ2-7, the V gene TRBV20-1; 13 positions agree with TRBD2. The CDR3 consists of 13 residues. Trimming cost V 1 base and J 6 bases; bases outside gene matches: 0. CDR1 is DFQATT and CDR2 is SNEGSKA in the germline V gene (reference sequence). CDR3 residues: CSARGTSGSEQYF. CDR3 bases: TGCAGTGCTAGAGGGACTAGCGGGAGCGAGCAGTACTTC.

This clonotype was observed a few times. This chain connects TRBV19 to TRBJ1-1; a weak D match, TRBD1 (5 bases). The CDR3 has 15 amino acids. Per the germline V gene, CDR1 is LNHDA and CDR2 is SQIVND (reference sequence). Between the trimmed V and J ends, which lost 2 bases and 3 bases, there was a span of 13 bases. The CDR3 nucleotides are TGTGCCAGTAGTATAAGAAAAGGGGCCCACACTGAAGCTTTCTTT. It yields the protein CASSIRKGAHTEAFF.

This clonotype turned up a few times. CDR3 coding DNA: TGCAGTGCACAGGCCTCCTCCTCCTACGAGCAGTACTTC. This translates into CSAQASSSYEQYF. The genes are TRBV20-1 and TRBJ2-7; D perhaps matches TRBD1 (5 bases). The CDR3 runs 13 residues. CDR1 is DFQATT, CDR2 SNEGSKA, per germline (reference sequence). With 6 bases removed from V and 0 bases from J, the gap between germline ends came to 12 bases.

This clonotype was detected many times. The rearrangement uses TRBV10-3 and TRBJ1-2, with D tentatively TRBD1 (6 bases). Looked up from germline, CDR1 is ENHRY and CDR2 is SYGVKD. This CDR3 spans 17 amino acids. V lost 8 bases to trimming and J lost 2 bases, with 24 bases between them. The CDR3 sequence: CAIPKNPWGQTNYGYTF. DNA of the CDR3: TGTGCCATCCCCAAAAACCCGTGGGGGCAAACCAACTATGGCTACACCTTC.

This clonotype was recorded many times. The chain has TRBV10-3 and TRBJ1-2, with 9 nucleotides matching TRBD1. The CDR3 runs to 12 residues. In germline, CDR1 is ENHRY, CDR2 SYGVKD. The V and J ends lost 6 bases and 4 bases, in that order; junction bases with no gene match: 0. The CDR3 loop is CAIRTGGYGYTF. For the CDR3, the DNA is TGTGCCATCAGGACAGGGGGCTATGGCTACACCTTC.

V is TRBV5-1 and J is TRBJ2-1; 11 positions agree with TRBD1. The CDR3 extends over 16 amino acids. The ends lost 0 bases at V and 7 bases at J; junction bases unmatched: 6. The V gene's germline CDR1 is SGHRS and CDR2 YFSETQ. The CDR3 loop reads CASSLVRTGGINEQFF. The CDR3 region has the DNA TGCGCCAGCAGCTTGGTGCGGACAGGGGGCATTAATGAGCAGTTCTTC.

This clonotype was recorded many times. The chain carries TRBV10-3 and TRBJ1-2; D unresolved. The CDR3 length is 13 residues. The V gene's germline CDR1 is ENHRY and CDR2 SYGVKD. V lost 3 bases and J lost 12, with 17 bases in between. CDR3 sequence: CAISDHPDGLNTF. DNA of the CDR3: TGTGCCATCAGTGACCACCCGGACGGACTGAACACCTTC.

There are many counts of this clonotype. The gene calls are TRBV7-2 and TRBJ2-2; 10 bases line up with TRBD2. Germline V gene data show CDR1 as SGHTA and CDR2 as FQGNSA. The CDR3 totals 15 residues. Trimming at V came to 3 bases and at J to 4 bases, leaving 2 bases not matched to a gene. CDR3 sequence reads: CASSLGLASTGELFF. The CDR3 DNA reads TGTGCCAGCAGCTTGGGACTAGCGAGCACCGGGGAGCTGTTTTTT.

This clonotype showed up just a few times. J is TRBJ2-5 and V is TRBV10-3, with 7 bases aligning to TRBD1. Germline CDR1 and CDR2: ENHRY and SYGVKD. The V and J ends lost 6 bases and 1 base, in that order; junction bases with no gene match: 8. The CDR3 contains 15 residues. DNA of the CDR3: TGTGCCATCAGGAGGGACAGATCGTTCCAAGAGACCCAGTACTTC. Amino acid sequence: CAIRRDRSFQETQYF.